These T cell receptor beta chains were read from a single sample in a study of T-cell memory formation after mild COVID-19. TCRdb re-derived calls from the 5' RACE reads in MiXCR, one entry per CDR3 protein. The repertoire consists of a few hundred thousand distinct CDR3 sequences, with around a tenth occurring once and the leading ten covering 22%. Sequencing input: PBMCs or a T cell subset sorted from them (not recorded which). All receptors derive from a man aged 18 to 29 who had mild COVID-19 (a few samples of this study predate the infection). Cell type and time point are not known. Each CDR3 is given with its conserved first and last residue. Each record gives: J gene, D gene, clone size, V gene, CDR3 DNA, CDR3 protein. D genes are given only for firm matches. For some rows the clone size is stated as once, few or many, or as a class when expanded; others skip it.

TRBJ1-6	.	.	TRBV19	TGTGCCAGTAGTAGAACAGATATCTCCTATAATTCACCCCTCCACTTT	CASSRTDISYNSPLHF
TRBJ1-5	TRBD1	once	TRBV12-3/TRBV12-4	TGTGCCAGCAGCCGGGACAGGGCACTGAGGCAGCCCCAGCATTTT	CASSRDRALRQPQHF
TRBJ2-3	TRBD2	few	TRBV4-2	TGTGCCAGCAGCCAACGTTCGAGCGGGGCCACAGATACGCAGTATTTT	CASSQRSSGATDTQYF
TRBJ2-1	TRBD1	few	TRBV18	TGTGCCAGCTCACTACAGGGGGCATTCAATGAGCAGTTCTTC	CASSLQGAFNEQFF
TRBJ1-1	.	.	TRBV29-1	TGCAGCGTTGAAGATAGCAGGGCAGGTTCGACTTTCTTT	CSVEDSRAGSTFF
TRBJ1-2	.	few	TRBV29-1	TGCAGCGCGGGAACGGACGGCGGCTACACCTTC	CSAGTDGGYTF
TRBJ1-1	.	few	TRBV6-2/TRBV6-3	TGTGCCAGCAGACCTCACGCCGGGAACACTGAAGCTTTCTTT	CASRPHAGNTEAFF
TRBJ2-4	.	few	TRBV4-3	TGCGCCAGCAGCCAAGTGGTCCAAAACATTCAGTACTTC	CASSQVVQNIQYF
TRBJ2-3	.	few	TRBV20-1	TGCAGTGCTAGACCCATCGGAACAGATTCAGATACGCAGTATTTT	CSARPIGTDSDTQYF
TRBJ2-1	.	few	TRBV5-1	.	CASSILGSSGGYNEQFF
TRBJ2-1	.	once	TRBV2	TGTGCCAGCAGTACAACAGGGATTGAGCAGTTCTTC	CASSTTGIEQFF
TRBJ2-5	.	.	TRBV20-1	TGCAGTGCTAGGCGGCGTGTAGAGACCCAGTACTTC	CSARRRVETQYF
TRBJ2-1	.	few	TRBV29-1	TGCAGCGTCAGGACAGAGAGCTCCTACAATGAGCAGTTCTTC	CSVRTESSYNEQFF
TRBJ2-7	.	.	TRBV7-6	TGTGCCAGCAGCCCCCCGGTCGGTTACGAGCAGTACTTC	CASSPPVGYEQYF
TRBJ1-2	.	.	TRBV12-3/TRBV12-4	TGTGCCAGCAGTAAATACGGGGCCTATGGCTACACCTTC	CASSKYGAYGYTF
TRBJ1-1	TRBD1	few	TRBV6-2/TRBV6-3	TGTGCCAGCAGTTACGTGGACAGGGGGTCCTACACTGAAGCTTTCTTT	CASSYVDRGSYTEAFF
TRBJ1-2	TRBD1	.	TRBV12-3/TRBV12-4	TGTGCCAGCAGTCCCTCTGGACAGGGGATAACCTATGGCTACACCTTC	CASSPSGQGITYGYTF
TRBJ2-1	TRBD2	.	TRBV6-2/TRBV6-3	TGTGCCATCCGTCTAGCGGGGGGGCCCTACAATGAGCAGTTCTTC	CAIRLAGGPYNEQFF
TRBJ1-1	TRBD1	few	TRBV29-1	TGCAGCGTCCACAGGGGGGAAGCTTTCTTT	CSVHRGEAFF
TRBJ1-6	.	many	TRBV11-2	TGTGCCTGGGCGGCCCTCGGGAATTCACCCCTCCACTTT	CAWAALGNSPLHF
TRBJ2-7	.	many	TRBV7-2	TGTGCCAGCAGCTTCCCTGGTATGGTCTACAAGCAGTACTTC	CASSFPGMVYKQYF
TRBJ1-6	TRBD1	.	TRBV4-2	TGTGCCAGCAGCCAAGGACAGGGTTGGGCAGGTTCACCCCTCCACTTT	CASSQGQGWAGSPLHF
TRBJ2-5	.	many	TRBV4-1	TGCGCCAGCAGCCAAGGTGGGGGACAAGAGACCCAGTACTTC	CASSQGGGQETQYF
TRBJ1-5	.	.	TRBV20-1	TGCAGTGCCCCCACGGGGCATGGCAATCAGCCCCAGCATTTT	CSAPTGHGNQPQHF
TRBJ1-1	TRBD1	many	TRBV6-2/TRBV6-3	TGTGCCAGCAGTTACGACCTGACAGGGGAGGCCACTGAAGCTTTCTTT	CASSYDLTGEATEAFF
TRBJ2-1	.	many	TRBV6-2/TRBV6-3	TGTGCCAGCAGCTCCGTCTACAATGAGCAGTTCTTC	CASSSVYNEQFF
TRBJ1-1	TRBD1	once	TRBV10-2	TGCGCCAGCTCTGAGGACAGGGGCGGGAAAGCTTTCTTT	CASSEDRGGKAFF
TRBJ2-2	.	many	TRBV6-5	TGTGCCAGCAGTTCCCGACGGTTAAACACCGGGGAGCTGTTTTTT	CASSSRRLNTGELFF
TRBJ2-3	.	.	TRBV14	TGTGCCAGCAGCCAAGGTTTCGTGAATACGCAGTATTTT	CASSQGFVNTQYF
TRBJ2-5	TRBD2	.	TRBV20-1	TGCAGTGCTCCTTGGACTAGCGGAGAGGGGACCCAGTACTTC	CSAPWTSGEGTQYF
TRBJ2-5	.	few	TRBV5-6	TGTGCCAGCAGCGTGACTAGCCTGACAGGGACCCAGTACTTC	CASSVTSLTGTQYF
TRBJ2-2	.	many	TRBV12-3/TRBV12-4	TGTGCCAGCAGCCCCTCAGTGAACACCGGGGAGCTGTTTTTT	CASSPSVNTGELFF
TRBJ2-5	.	few	TRBV18	TGTGCCAGCTCACGGACGGGGGCACAAGAGACCCAGTACTTC	CASSRTGAQETQYF
TRBJ2-5	TRBD1	.	TRBV5-1	TGCGCCAGCAGCCACAGGGGGCGCAGGGACCAAGAGACCCAGTACTTC	CASSHRGRRDQETQYF
TRBJ1-2	.	.	TRBV7-2	TGTGCCAGCAGCTTTCGGAACGGGACGGACACCTTC	CASSFRNGTDTF
TRBJ2-1	.	few	TRBV7-9	TGTGCCAGCAGGGGATTAGAGCAGTTCTTC	CASRGLEQFF
TRBJ2-1	TRBD1	many	TRBV5-1	TGCGCCAGCAGCCCGGACAGGGTTCGGGAGCAGTTCTTC	CASSPDRVREQFF
TRBJ2-3	.	many	TRBV9	TGTGCCAGCAGCGTAGGGGGATACACAGATACGCAGTATTTT	CASSVGGYTDTQYF
TRBJ2-2	.	few	TRBV5-1	TGCGCCAGCGAGGGGACAACCGGGACAAGGGGCACCGGGGAGCTGTTTTTT	CASEGTTGTRGTGELFF
TRBJ1-2	TRBD1	few	TRBV7-9	TGTGCCAGCAGCTTAGGAACGGACAGGGGCTACACCTTC	CASSLGTDRGYTF
TRBJ2-3	TRBD2	.	TRBV5-6	TGTGCCAGCAGCTTGGTTGGCGGGACTAGCTGGGCCACGCAGTATTTT	CASSLVGGTSWATQYF
TRBJ2-2	.	.	TRBV7-2	TGTGCCAGCAGCTTAGACAGGGTAAACACCGGGGAGCTGTTTTTT	CASSLDRVNTGELFF
TRBJ1-2	.	.	TRBV29-1	TGCAGCGGTGGGACAAACAGGTTGGGGGATGGCTACACCTTC	CSGGTNRLGDGYTF
TRBJ1-2	.	.	TRBV29-1	TGCAGCGTTGAAGACACAGTGAACTATGGCTACACCTTC	CSVEDTVNYGYTF